The following is a TCR beta chain sequence with its context. This CDR3 has 15 residues. The ends were cut back, 0 bases at V and 1 base at J, with 7 bases in the middle. The germline CDR1 and CDR2 sequences are SGHNT and YYREEE (reference sequence). These data originate in a study of cytomegalovirus exposure and HLA in healthy donors. The table came from immunoSEQ multiplex PCR; TCRdb's copy has only in-frame clones and leaves some out. The sample includes around 60,000 clones, 90% to 96% of them seen just once. Sequenced input: PBMCs. V is TRBV5-4 and J is TRBJ2-2, with D perhaps TRBD2 (6 bases). This sequence was found in a woman between 18 and 30 years old in good health and CMV-seronegative. The CDR3 DNA sequence: TGTGCCAGCAGCTTGGGGGGACTGAACACCGGGGAGCTGTTTTTT. Protein: CASSLGGLNTGELFF.